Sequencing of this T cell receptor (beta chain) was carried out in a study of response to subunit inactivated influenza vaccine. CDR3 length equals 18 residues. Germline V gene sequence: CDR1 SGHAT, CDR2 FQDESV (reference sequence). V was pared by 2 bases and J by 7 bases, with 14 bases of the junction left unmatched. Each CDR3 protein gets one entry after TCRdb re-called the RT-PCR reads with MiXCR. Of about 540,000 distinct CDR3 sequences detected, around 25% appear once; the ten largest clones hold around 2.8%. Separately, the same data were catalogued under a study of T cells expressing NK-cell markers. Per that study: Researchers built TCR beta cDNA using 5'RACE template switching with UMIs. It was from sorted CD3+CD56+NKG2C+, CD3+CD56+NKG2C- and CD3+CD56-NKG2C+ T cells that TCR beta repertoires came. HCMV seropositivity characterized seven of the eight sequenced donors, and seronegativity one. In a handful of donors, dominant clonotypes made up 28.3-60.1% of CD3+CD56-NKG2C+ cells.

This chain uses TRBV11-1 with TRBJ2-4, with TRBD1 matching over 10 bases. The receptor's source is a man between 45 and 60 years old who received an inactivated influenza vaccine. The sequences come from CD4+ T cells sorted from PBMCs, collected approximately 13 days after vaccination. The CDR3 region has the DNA TGTGCCAGCAGCTTAATGTCGGGACAGGGGAGAAGGACGAACATTCAGTACTTC. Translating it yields CASSLMSGQGRRTNIQYF.